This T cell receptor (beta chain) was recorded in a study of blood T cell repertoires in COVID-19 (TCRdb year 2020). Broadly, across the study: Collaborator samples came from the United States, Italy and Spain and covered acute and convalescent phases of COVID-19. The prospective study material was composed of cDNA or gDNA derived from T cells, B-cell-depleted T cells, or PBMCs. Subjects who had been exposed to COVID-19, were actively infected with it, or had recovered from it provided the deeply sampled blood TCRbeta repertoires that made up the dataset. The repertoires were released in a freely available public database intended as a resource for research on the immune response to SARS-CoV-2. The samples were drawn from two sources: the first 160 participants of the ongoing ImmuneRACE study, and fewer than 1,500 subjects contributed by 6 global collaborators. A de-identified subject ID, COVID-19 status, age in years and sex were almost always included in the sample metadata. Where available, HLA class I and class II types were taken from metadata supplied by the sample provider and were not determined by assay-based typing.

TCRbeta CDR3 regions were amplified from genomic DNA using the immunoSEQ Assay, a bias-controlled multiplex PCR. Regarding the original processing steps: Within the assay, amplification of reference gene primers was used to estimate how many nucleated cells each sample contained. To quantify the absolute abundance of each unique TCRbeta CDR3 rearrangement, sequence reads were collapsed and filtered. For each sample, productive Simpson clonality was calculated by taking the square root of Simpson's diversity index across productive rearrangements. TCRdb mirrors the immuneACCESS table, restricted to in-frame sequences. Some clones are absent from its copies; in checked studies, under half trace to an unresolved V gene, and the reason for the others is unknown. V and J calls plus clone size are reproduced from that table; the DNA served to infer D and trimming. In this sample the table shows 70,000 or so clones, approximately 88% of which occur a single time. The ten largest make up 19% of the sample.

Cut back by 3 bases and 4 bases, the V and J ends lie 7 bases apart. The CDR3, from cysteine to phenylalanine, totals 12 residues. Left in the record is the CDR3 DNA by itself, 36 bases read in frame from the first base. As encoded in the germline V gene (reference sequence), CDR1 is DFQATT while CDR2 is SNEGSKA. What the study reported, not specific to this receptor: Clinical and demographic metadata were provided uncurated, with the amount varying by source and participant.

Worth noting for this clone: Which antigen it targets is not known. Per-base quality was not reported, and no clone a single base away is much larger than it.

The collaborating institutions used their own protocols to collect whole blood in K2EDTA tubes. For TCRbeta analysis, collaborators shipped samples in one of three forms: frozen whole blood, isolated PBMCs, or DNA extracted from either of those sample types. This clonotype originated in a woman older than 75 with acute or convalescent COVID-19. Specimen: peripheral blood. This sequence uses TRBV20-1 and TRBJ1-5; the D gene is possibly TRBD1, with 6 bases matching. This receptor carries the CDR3 CSASTGNQPQHF. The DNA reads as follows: TGCAGTGCTAGTACAGGGAATCAGCCCCAGCATTTT.